Each of the 21 T cell receptor beta chains below was sequenced from the same sample in a study of OX40 agonist ivuxolimab in advanced cancers. The method was immunoSEQ multiplex PCR; TCRdb's version includes in-frame clones alone and lacks a portion of them. The table includes tens of thousands of clones, approximately 91% detected once. This material consisted of CD4+ or CD8+ T cells sorted from blood, taken in a trial of the OX40 agonist ivuxolimab. These receptors were collected from an adult with an advanced solid tumor such as melanoma, head and neck, liver or kidney cancer.

There are a few counts of this clone. The chain couples TRBV11-2 to TRBJ1-6; D may be TRBD1 (6 bases). The V end was cut by 0 bases, the J end by 7 bases, with 10 bases between. CDR3 length: 15 amino acids. CDR1 is SGHAT and CDR2 is FQNNGV in the germline V gene. CDR3 protein: CASSLELQGNSPLHF. CDR3 bases: TGTGCCAGCAGCTTAGAACTGCAGGGGAATTCACCCCTCCACTTT.

The chain joins TRBV5-5 to TRBJ2-7, with D possibly being TRBD1 (6 bases). Germline CDR1 and CDR2: SGHKS and YYEKEE (reference sequence). V dropped 1 base and J dropped 0 bases, with 14 bases sitting between them. The CDR3 covers 16 residues. CDR3 in amino acids: CASSLRDGQSSYEQYF. Written as DNA, the CDR3 is TGTGCCAGCAGCTTGAGAGACGGACAGAGCTCCTACGAGCAGTACTTC.

The chain carries TRBV7-3 and TRBJ1-1; D remains unclear. The CDR3 is 12 amino acids. V gave up 4 bases and J gave up 4 bases, with 7 bases separating them. CDR1 and CDR2 from the germline V gene are SGHTA and FQGTGA. The CDR3 sequence: CASSSAPTEAFF. The CDR3 DNA is TGTGCCAGCAGCTCGGCCCCCACTGAAGCTTTCTTT.

This clone was picked up a small number of times. V usage is TRBV7-9 and J usage is TRBJ2-1, with 13 bases identical to TRBD2. Trimming at V came to 5 bases and at J to 9 bases, leaving 10 bases not matched to a gene. The germline CDR1 and CDR2 sequences are SEHNR and FQNEAQ (reference sequence). CDR3 length equals 16 residues. The CDR3 nucleotides read TGTGCCAGCAGCAGGACTAGCGGGGGCCTACTGGGTGAGCAGTTCTTC. Amino acid sequence: CASSRTSGGLLGEQFF.

There are a few counts of this clone. V usage is TRBV19 and J usage is TRBJ2-2; D possibly corresponds to TRBD1 (6 bases). V lost 3 bases, J lost 1 base, and 9 bases lay in between. CDR1 and CDR2 (germline): LNHDA, SQIVND (reference sequence). CDR3 length: 15 residues. This CDR3 reads CASSMQGRNTGELFF. In DNA form, the CDR3 reads TGTGCCAGTAGTATGCAGGGGCGGAACACCGGGGAGCTGTTTTTT.

The V and J genes are TRBV6-4 and TRBJ1-6, with D unresolved. Germline V gene sequence: CDR1 MRHNA, CDR2 SNTAGT. The V end was cut by 6 bases, the J end by 9 bases, with 12 bases between. This CDR3 has 13 residues. In DNA, the CDR3 is TGTGCCAGCAGCGTCGGCCTGGGTTCACCCCTCCACTTT. It yields the protein CASSVGLGSPLHF.

The rearrangement links TRBV5-1 to TRBJ1-1; 9 positions match TRBD1. The junction had 8 bases not matched to a gene; V was cut back by 4 bases and J by 10 bases. This CDR3 is 13 amino acids long. Per the germline V gene, CDR1 is SGHRS and CDR2 is YFSETQ. CDR3 protein: CASSPTGGARAFF. As DNA, the CDR3 is TGCGCCAGCAGCCCCACAGGGGGCGCGAGAGCTTTCTTT.

This clone appeared once. The chain joins TRBV2 to TRBJ1-4; 9 bases are shared with TRBD1. Germline V lookup: CDR1 SNHLY, CDR2 FYNNEI. The V gene end was trimmed by 11 bases and the J gene end by 5 bases; junction bases not matched to a gene: 6. This CDR3 region has 13 residues. In nucleotides, the CDR3 is TGTGCCTTAAGGGGGACAGGGAATGAAAAACTGTTTTTT. Its translation: CALRGTGNEKLFF.

The chain employs TRBV27 and TRBJ1-2; D is unclear. V dropped 3 bases and J dropped 6 bases, with 11 bases sitting between them. Per germline, CDR1 MNHEY and CDR2 SMNVEV (reference sequence). This CDR3 contains 13 residues. CDR3 coding DNA: TGTGCCAGCAGTTTTACTCCTTTGGATGGCTACACCTTC. As protein: CASSFTPLDGYTF.

The gene calls are TRBV7-8 and TRBJ1-1, with D possibly matching TRBD1 (6 bases). This CDR3 has 15 residues. The germline CDR1 and CDR2 sequences are SGHVS and FQNEAQ. V dropped 0 bases and J dropped 1 base, with 9 bases sitting between them. This CDR3 reads CASSLAGHQNTEAFF. DNA of the CDR3: TGTGCCAGCAGCTTAGCGGGACACCAGAACACTGAAGCTTTCTTT. Filled out from reference TRBV7-8 and TRBJ1-1, the complete variable domain reads GAGVSQSPRYKVAKRGQDVALRCDPISGHVSLFWYQQALGQGPEFLTYFQNEAQLDKSGLPSDRFFAERPEGSVSTLKIQRTQQEDSAVYLCASSLAGHQNTEAFFGQGTRLTVV.

This clone was observed once. The chain uses TRBV21-1 and TRBJ1-1. TRBV21-1 has pseudogene status. CDR3 size: 14 residues. DNA of the CDR3: TGTGCCAGCAGCAAAGGGGAGCGGCGGACTGAAGCTTTCTTT. It is translated as CASSKGERRTEAFF.

A few counts support this clone. The chain carries TRBV6-5 and TRBJ1-6; D gene ambiguous. Trimming took 6 bases from V and 13 from J, leaving 22 bases between them. Germline CDR1 MNHEY, CDR2 SVGAGI. The CDR3 runs 15 residues. CDR3 protein: CASRTAHRRTVPLHF. The CDR3 region has the DNA TGTGCCAGCAGGACCGCCCACCGCAGGACTGTCCCCCTCCACTTT.

The V gene is TRBV6-1, the J gene TRBJ2-7; no definite D call. V lost 0 bases to trimming and J lost 7 bases, with 10 bases between them. Per germline, CDR1 MNHNS and CDR2 SASEGT. There are 13 residues in the CDR3. The CDR3: CASSEANHWEQYV. For the CDR3, the DNA is TGTGCCAGCAGTGAAGCTAACCACTGGGAGCAGTACGTC.

The V call is TRBV4-3, the J call TRBJ2-5; no definite D call. Germline V lookup: CDR1 LGHNA, CDR2 YSLEER. This CDR3 region has 13 residues. The V end was cut by 1 base, the J end by 5 bases, with 8 bases between. The CDR3 coding sequence is TGCGCCAGCAGCCAAGCTGCTTTGGAGACCCAGTACTTC. Amino acid sequence: CASSQAALETQYF.

The chain is built from TRBV11-2 and TRBJ2-2; D is ambiguous. With 5 bases removed from V and 1 base from J, the gap between germline ends came to 8 bases. This CDR3 region has 14 residues. Germline values: CDR1 SGHAT, CDR2 FQNNGV. The CDR3 DNA follows: TGTGCCAGCAGCCCTCGGTTGAACACCGGGGAGCTGTTTTTT. Its protein product is CASSPRLNTGELFF.

Regarding this clone: An end of the junction does not agree with germline; a read error may underlie this. The chain employs TRBV5-8 and TRBJ1-6, with 8 positions matching TRBD1. The germline CDR1 and CDR2 sequences are SGHTS and YDEGEE. The CDR3 is 15 residues long. CDR3 protein: CASSQGRGHNSPLHF. For the CDR3, the DNA is TGCGCCAGCAGCCAAGGCAGGGGGCATAATTCACCCCTCCACTTT.

Of note for this clone: Its ends do not fully match the called genes, so a read error is possible. The rearrangement links TRBV7-8 to TRBJ2-5; D call uncertain. The CDR3 runs to 14 residues. Germline CDR1 is SGHVS and CDR2 is FQNEAQ. The CDR3 DNA reads as TGTGCCAGCAGTTTAGGGCCGCTCCAGGAGACCCAGTACTTC. This codes for CASSLGPLQETQYF.

The rearrangement joins TRBV28 to TRBJ2-5; 7 nucleotides agree with TRBD1. V shed 6 bases, J shed 1 base, and the junction held 5 bases outside the gene matches. The germline V gene has CDR1 MDHEN and CDR2 SYDVKM. This CDR3 comprises 14 residues. The CDR3 nucleotides read TGTGCCAGCAGCCCGGGACAGCTCCAAGAGACCCAGTACTTC. It encodes CASSPGQLQETQYF.

V usage is TRBV28 and J usage is TRBJ2-1; D not certain. V lost 3 bases and J lost 7, with 10 bases in between. Germline values: CDR1 MDHEN, CDR2 SYDVKM. The CDR3 spans 13 residues. CDR3: CASSLGKVNEQFF. CDR3 nucleotides: TGTGCCAGCAGTTTGGGAAAGGTGAATGAGCAGTTCTTC.

The chain joins TRBV30 to TRBJ1-1, with D unresolved. The length of the CDR3 is 13 residues. Looked up from germline, CDR1 is GTSNPN and CDR2 is SVGIG (reference sequence). Trimming left V 0 bases short and J 4 bases short, with 9 bases between. CDR3 loop: CAWSVHEGTEAFF. In DNA, the CDR3 is TGTGCCTGGAGTGTACATGAGGGCACTGAAGCTTTCTTT.

The CDR3 DNA is TGCGCCAGCATGAACAGGGGGCCGGTCAGCACTGAAGCTTTCTTT. This gives the protein CASMNRGPVSTEAFF. This rearrangement joins TRBV10-1 to TRBJ1-1, with TRBD1 matching over 9 bases. The CDR3 contains 15 residues. Trimming took 7 bases from V and 4 from J; bases not matched to a gene: 10. Germline CDR1 reads WNHNN; CDR2 reads SYGVQD (reference sequence).